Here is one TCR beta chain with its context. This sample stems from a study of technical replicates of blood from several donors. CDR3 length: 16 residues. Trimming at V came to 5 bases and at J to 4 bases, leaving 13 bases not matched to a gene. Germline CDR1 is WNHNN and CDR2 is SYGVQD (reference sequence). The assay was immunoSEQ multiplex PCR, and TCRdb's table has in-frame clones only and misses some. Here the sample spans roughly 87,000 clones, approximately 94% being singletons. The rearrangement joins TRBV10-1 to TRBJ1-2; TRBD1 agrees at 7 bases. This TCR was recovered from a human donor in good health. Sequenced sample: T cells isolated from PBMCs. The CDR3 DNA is TGCGCCAGCAGTCCATGGACAGGCGAGCCTTCCTATGGCTACACCTTC. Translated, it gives CASSPWTGEPSYGYTF.